The TCR beta chain under discussion was sequenced for a study of shared clonotypes between healthy human individuals. Execution of the assay was at deep level. This table comes from immunoSEQ multiplex PCR, and its TCRdb copy is limited to in-frame clones, with some not included. Here the sample spans 1.6 million or so clones, approximately 98.5% being singletons. CDR3 length: 16 residues. Trimming at V came to 0 bases and at J to 5 bases, leaving 6 bases not matched to a gene. From germline, CDR1 is MGHDK and CDR2 SYGVNS. About this clone: The antigen is not known.

The study separated CD4+ cells into CD45RA+ naive and CD45RA-negative memory subsets. Study-level results: Sequencing depth was expected to influence donor clonotype sharing.

The sample was naive CD4+ T cells sorted from blood. The subset: CD45RA+ positively selected. V and J are TRBV25-1 and TRBJ1-2, with 10 bases lining up with TRBD1. The sequence was obtained from a man between 25 and 39 years old in good health. This CDR3 is CASSEYDGTGDYGYTF. The CDR3, as DNA: TGTGCCAGCAGTGAATACGATGGGACAGGGGATTATGGCTACACCTTC.